This T cell receptor beta chain was recorded in a study of blood T cell repertoires in COVID-19. Study as a whole: The cDNA or gDNA used as material had been derived from T cells, B-cell-depleted T cells, or PBMCs.

Germline CDR1 SNHLY, CDR2 FYNNEI. Trimming took 5 bases from V and 1 from J, leaving 12 bases between them. The CDR3 is 15 amino acids. Per the authors' pipeline: Estimation of nucleated cell counts was performed using reference gene primer amplification. TCRdb keeps only in-frame clones here, not all; method: immunoSEQ multiplex PCR. D and trimming come from the DNA, and the V and J calls and clone size come from that table. The sample contains roughly 55,000 clones, roughly four fifths of which appear only once. The clonotype originates from a woman aged 55-69 years with acute or convalescent COVID-19. The chain couples TRBV2 to TRBJ2-4; D may be TRBD1 (5 bases). Material: peripheral blood. In DNA, the CDR3 is TGTGCCAGCAGTTCCCAGGGTGTTGCCAAAAACATTCAGTACTTC. It specifies CASSSQGVAKNIQYF.